A single sample is the source of the 28 T cell receptor beta chains below, sequenced in a study of shared clonotypes between healthy human individuals. Data came from immunoSEQ multiplex PCR; TCRdb stores just in-frame clones and leaves some out. The sample contains about 600,000 clones, about 80% of which appear only once. Sequenced: PBMCs. The receptors were sampled from a woman aged 40-49 years in good health. Some clones in this sample may be carry-over from other donors' samples.

On this clone itself: This sample includes further DNA sequences coding for the same CDR3. This chain joins TRBV18 and TRBJ1-1; perhaps TRBD1 as D (5 bases). Germline values: CDR1 KGHSH, CDR2 LQKENI. The CDR3 is made up of 15 amino acids. V was pared by 0 bases and J by 1 base, with 9 bases between. The DNA for the CDR3 is TGTGCCAGCTCACCACCGACGGGGACGAACACTGAAGCTTTCTTT. It specifies CASSPPTGTNTEAFF.

This clone appeared a single time. Written as DNA, the CDR3 is TGTGCCAGCAGTTCCCCGGACAGGGCCTACGAGCAGTACTTC. As protein: CASSSPDRAYEQYF. This chain uses TRBV28 with TRBJ2-7; 8 nucleotides line up with TRBD1. Germline CDR1 and CDR2: MDHEN and SYDVKM. The CDR3 spans 14 residues. Trimming at V came to 4 bases and at J to 2 bases, leaving 4 bases not matched to a gene.

This clone was recorded many times. The rearrangement uses TRBV6-4 and TRBJ2-6, with 7 nucleotides matching TRBD1. Trimming took 8 bases from V and 0 from J; bases not matched to a gene: 4. CDR1 MRHNA and CDR2 SNTAGT come from the germline V gene. The CDR3 is 15 residues long. This CDR3 is CASGQESSGANVLTF. The CDR3 coding sequence is TGTGCCAGCGGACAGGAAAGCTCTGGGGCCAACGTCCTGACTTTC.

Turning to this clone: In the same sample, other DNA sequences code for this CDR3. The V gene is TRBV9, the J gene TRBJ2-3; TRBD2 matches 10 bases. The CDR3 spans 15 residues. Looked up from germline, CDR1 is SGDLS and CDR2 is YYNGEE. Losses at the gene ends were 0 bases for V and 4 bases for J; bases not matched to a gene: 2. In DNA form, the CDR3 reads TGTGCCAGCAGCGTAGGCCTAGCGGGAGCAGATACGCAGTATTTT. Residues: CASSVGLAGADTQYF.

The chain is built from TRBV30 and TRBJ1-2; D is unclear. This CDR3 contains 11 residues. The germline V gene has CDR1 GTSNPN and CDR2 SVGIG (reference sequence). Trimming took off 4 bases at V and 4 bases at J, with 7 bases between the two ends. The CDR3 sequence is CAWMVAYGYTF. CDR3 bases: TGTGCCTGGATGGTGGCCTATGGCTACACCTTC.

The chain joins TRBV2 to TRBJ1-4; D ambiguous. Germline CDR1 reads SNHLY; CDR2 reads FYNNEI. The V end lost 8 bases, the J end lost 7 bases, and 14 bases lay between the germline ends. CDR3 length: 13 residues. The CDR3 DNA follows: TGTGCCAGCCATGCGGAGAGTGGTGAAAAACTGTTTTTT. Its protein product is CASHAESGEKLFF.

This clone was picked up a small number of times. This chain links TRBV18 with TRBJ1-1; D not resolved. The germline V gene has CDR1 KGHSH and CDR2 LQKENI. The CDR3 loop spans 14 amino acids. V lost 5 bases, J lost 0 bases, and 10 bases lay in between. This CDR3 is CASSLRTLNTEAFF. CDR3 sequence (DNA): TGTGCCAGCTCATTAAGGACCCTGAACACTGAAGCTTTCTTT.

The genes are TRBV28 and TRBJ2-7; 9 nucleotides agree with TRBD1. Germline V gives CDR1 MDHEN, CDR2 SYDVKM. V shed 7 bases, J shed 4 bases, and the junction held 2 bases outside the gene matches. This CDR3 has 12 residues. CDR3 bases: TGTGCCAGCACCGGGACAGGGTACGAGCAGTACTTC. Translating it yields CASTGTGYEQYF.

The genes are TRBV5-1 and TRBJ2-7; 7 bases align to TRBD2. This CDR3 comprises 17 residues. J lost 0 bases, V lost 2 bases, and 11 bases had no gene match. Germline V gene lookup returns CDR1 SGHRS and CDR2 YFSETQ. The CDR3 loop reads CASSFRSGAGSSYEQYF. CDR3 DNA: TGCGCCAGCAGCTTTAGGTCGGGAGCGGGAAGCTCCTACGAGCAGTACTTC.

V usage is TRBV11-3 and J usage is TRBJ2-3; 9 positions match TRBD2. Germline assignment: CDR1 SGHNT and CDR2 YENEEA. This CDR3 has 17 residues. Trimming took 4 bases from V and 5 from J; bases not matched to a gene: 13. The CDR3 DNA is TGTGCCAGCAGCTCAAGGACTAGCGTGGGGGACAGAGATACGCAGTATTTT. It yields the protein CASSSRTSVGDRDTQYF.

This clone was detected once. The chain has TRBV9 and TRBJ2-5; 9 positions match TRBD2. CDR1 and CDR2 (germline): SGDLS, YYNGEE. With V trimmed by 0 bases and J by 2 bases, 5 bases remained unmatched. This CDR3 has 16 residues. The CDR3: CASSVAATSGQETQYF. The CDR3, as DNA: TGTGCCAGCAGCGTAGCGGCAACTAGCGGGCAAGAGACCCAGTACTTC.

The J gene is TRBJ2-1, the V gene TRBV30; 8 positions match TRBD2. The CDR3 runs to 19 residues. Trimming removed 3 bases from V and 0 bases from J; junction bases left unmatched: 16. Germline CDR1 GTSNPN, CDR2 SVGIG (reference sequence). CDR3 in amino acids: CAWRWNGRAGLGSYNEQFF. CDR3 DNA sequence: TGTGCCTGGAGGTGGAACGGGAGGGCAGGTCTAGGCTCCTACAATGAGCAGTTCTTC.

Comment on this clone: The junction and the germline gene differ at one end; a read error may be behind it. The same CDR3 can be traced to other DNA sequences in this sample. CDR3 sequence reads: CASSSLLMNTEAFF. Here the CDR3 DNA reads TGTGCCAGCAGCTCCCTATTGATGAACACCGAAGCTTTCTTT. The chain couples TRBV7-9 to TRBJ1-1; D is ambiguous. This CDR3 is 14 amino acids long. The germline CDR1 and CDR2 sequences are SEHNR and FQNEAQ (reference sequence). Filled out from reference TRBV7-9 and TRBJ1-1, the complete variable domain reads DTGVSQNPRHKITKRGQNVTFRCDPISEHNRLYWYRQTLGQGPEFLTYFQNEAQLEKSRLLSDRFSAERPKGSFSTLEIQRTEQGDSAMYLCASSSLLMNTEAFFGQGTRLTVV.

The chain recombines TRBV27 with TRBJ2-7; the match to TRBD2 covers 7 bases. Germline V gene data show CDR1 as MNHEY and CDR2 as SMNVEV (reference sequence). The CDR3 consists of 16 residues. V lost 3 bases to trimming and J lost 4 bases; unmatched junction nucleotides: 12. The CDR3 loop reads CASSFLGGPPMYEQYF. The CDR3 DNA is TGTGCCAGCAGTTTTCTGGGAGGGCCCCCGATGTACGAGCAGTACTTC.

Points on this clone: It is likely a read error: a sequence one base away is far more abundant. The V gene is TRBV30, the J gene TRBJ1-1; 7 bases line up with TRBD1. V dropped 3 bases and J dropped 1; count of bases not matched to a gene: 8. The germline CDR1 and CDR2 sequences are GTSNPN and SVGIG (reference sequence). The CDR3 runs to 15 residues. The CDR3 loop reads CAWSLGQEKNTEAFF. Here the CDR3 DNA reads TGTGCCTGGAGCCTTGGACAGGAAAAGAACACTGAAGCTTTCTTT.

A single count supports this clone. Different DNA sequences within this sample yield the same CDR3. This chain connects TRBV19 to TRBJ1-5; TRBD1 might be the D (5 bases). Germline-derived CDR1 and CDR2 are LNHDA and SQIVND (reference sequence). V lost 6 bases and J 1 base, leaving 13 bases between the germline ends. The CDR3 is 15 residues long. The CDR3 here is CASSQGTSSNQPQHF. CDR3 in DNA: TGTGCCAGTAGCCAGGGAACCTCAAGCAATCAGCCCCAGCATTTT.

DNA of the CDR3: TGCGCCAGCAGCTTTGACAACTCCTACGAGCAGTACTTC. Amino acid sequence: CASSFDNSYEQYF. The chain recombines TRBV5-1 with TRBJ2-7; no definite D call. The CDR3 is 13 amino acids. Germline CDR1 reads SGHRS; CDR2 reads YFSETQ. The germline V and J ends were trimmed by 2 bases and 0 bases, with 6 bases remaining between them.

In its sample, this clone was seen a few times. This chain joins TRBV7-9 and TRBJ2-1; D may be TRBD2 (5 bases). Trimming removed 2 bases from V and 8 bases from J, with 13 bases in between. Germline assignment: CDR1 SEHNR and CDR2 FQNEAQ (reference sequence). The CDR3 runs to 14 residues. This CDR3 is CASSLLAGKDEQFF. The CDR3 DNA reads as TGTGCCAGCAGCTTACTAGCTGGAAAGGATGAGCAGTTCTTC.

In this sample, this clone turned up a few times. The chain carries TRBV5-1 and TRBJ1-4; no reliable D call. The V end was cut by 0 bases, the J end by 3 bases, with 9 bases between. This CDR3 contains 15 residues. Looked up from germline, CDR1 is SGHRS and CDR2 is YFSETQ. CDR3 region: CASSLVGSANEKLFF. In DNA form, the CDR3 reads TGCGCCAGCAGCTTGGTTGGGTCGGCTAATGAAAAACTGTTTTTT.

The chain employs TRBV2 and TRBJ2-1, with D possibly matching TRBD1 (5 bases). The germline gives CDR1 SNHLY, CDR2 FYNNEI. The CDR3 sequence is 14 residues long. V was cut by 6 bases and J by 0 bases, with 9 bases left in between. CDR3 coding DNA: TGTGCCAGCAGGTTCGACAGCTCCTACAATGAGCAGTTCTTC. As protein: CASRFDSSYNEQFF.

This chain joins TRBV5-1 and TRBJ2-7, with unresolved D. The germline V and J ends were trimmed by 4 bases and 4 bases, with 15 bases remaining between them. The CDR3 covers 14 residues. Germline V lookup: CDR1 SGHRS, CDR2 YFSETQ. The CDR3 sequence is CASSPIEQVYEQYF. DNA for the CDR3: TGCGCCAGCAGCCCTATTGAGCAGGTGTACGAGCAGTACTTC. Supplemented by reference TRBV5-1 and TRBJ2-7, the full variable domain reads KAGVTQTPRYLIKTRGQQVTLSCSPISGHRSVSWYQQTPGQGLQFLFEYFSETQRNKGNFPGRFSGRQFSNSRSEMNVSTLELGDSALYLCASSPIEQVYEQYFGPGTRLTVT.

This sequence joins TRBV27 and TRBJ2-2; TRBD1 is a possible D gene (6 bases). This CDR3 has 15 amino acids. Trimming left V 3 bases short and J 2 bases short, with 10 bases between. Germline V gene lookup returns CDR1 MNHEY and CDR2 SMNVEV (reference sequence). The DNA of the CDR3 is TGTGCCAGCAGTTTCGTGGGGGCTAACACCGGGGAGCTGTTTTTT. It yields the protein CASSFVGANTGELFF.

Worth noting for this clone: A read error likely explains this, since a far larger clone differs by one base. The rearrangement links TRBV27 to TRBJ2-5, with 7 bases aligning to TRBD1. The germline V gene encodes CDR1 MNHEY and CDR2 SMNVEV (reference sequence). The CDR3 covers 15 residues. The V and J ends lost 5 bases and 11 bases, in that order; junction bases with no gene match: 17. The CDR3 is CASSPGTAFSYKQYF. CDR3 sequence (DNA): TGTGCCAGCAGTCCCGGGACAGCCTTCTCCTACAAGCAGTACTTC.

This clone came up a few times. This rearrangement joins TRBV28 to TRBJ1-5; 9 positions agree with TRBD1. V trimming: 9 bases; J trimming: 2 bases; junction bases outside the gene matches: 2. The CDR3 is 13 amino acids. The germline V gene encodes CDR1 MDHEN and CDR2 SYDVKM. Here the CDR3 reads CASRTGGNQPQHF. The CDR3, as DNA: TGTGCCAGTCGGACAGGGGGCAATCAGCCCCAGCATTTT.

This clone occurred a few times. The rearrangement joins TRBV30 to TRBJ2-7, with D maybe TRBD1 (5 bases). Germline loops: CDR1 GTSNPN, CDR2 SVGIG (reference sequence). V was shortened by 3 bases and J by 5 bases, with 8 bases between the two germline ends. The CDR3 is 11 residues long. CDR3 amino acids: CAWRDINEQYF. The CDR3 DNA reads as TGTGCCTGGAGGGACATAAACGAGCAGTACTTC.

The table lists this clone with a count of one. V gene TRBV9 combines with J gene TRBJ1-2; 7 nucleotides agree with TRBD1. The length of the CDR3 is 14 residues. With V trimmed by 2 bases and J by 7 bases, 8 bases remained unmatched. The germline gives CDR1 SGDLS, CDR2 YYNGEE. Here the CDR3 DNA reads TGTGCCAGCAGCGTGGGAACAGGGGTAGGTGGCTACACCTTC. Amino acids: CASSVGTGVGGYTF.

The rearrangement joins TRBV30 to TRBJ2-1, with 13 bases matching TRBD2. From germline, CDR1 is GTSNPN and CDR2 SVGIG (reference sequence). The CDR3 is 16 residues long. V was clipped by 3 bases and J by 8 bases; unmatched bases: 10. DNA for the CDR3: TGTGCCTGGAGCCGATTACTAGCGGGAGGGCCCCATGAGCAGTTCTTC. Residues: CAWSRLLAGGPHEQFF.

This clone has ten or more counts. V is TRBV4-2 and J is TRBJ2-1; 8 bases match TRBD2. Germline V gene data show CDR1 as LGHNA and CDR2 as YNFKEQ. The CDR3 is 19 residues long. Unmatched junction bases numbered 13, after V lost 3 bases and J lost 0 bases. In DNA form, the CDR3 reads TGTGCCAGCAGCCAGCGTAGCGGGACCTCCGGGGACTCCTACAATGAGCAGTTCTTC. It specifies CASSQRSGTSGDSYNEQFF.